This T cell receptor (beta chain) was captured in a study of human T cells and chemical hapten exposure (dated by TCRdb to the early 2020s). Study-level background: For sensitization, 2% DPC in acetone was applied to a 2 cm by 2 cm area of upper inner arm skin. Throughout the roughly 25-week study period, patients were also given weekly therapeutic DPC doses on the scalp. Patch tests used Finn chambers with 0.01% DPC on the upper back, scored after 6 days by International Contact Dermatitis Research Group standards. The patient cohort, mostly female, included alopecia areata with under or over 50% scalp involvement, alopecia totalis and alopecia universalis. Libraries were combined into a pool for sequencing, and differences in TCR yield between samples came mainly from small differences in library volumes within the pool. In alopecia patients, the study followed how the peripheral blood TCR repertoire changed in vivo over primary and secondary sensitization to diphenylcyclopropenone (DPC), a hapten. Patient blood was sampled pre-sensitization (week 0) and at 2, 6 and about 24 weeks after DPC sensitization. Blood for TCR sequencing was provided by twenty-nine alopecia patients at one to four time points (pre-sensitization, 2, 6 and 24 weeks). The paper's findings and limits, for the study overall: Because all patients had alopecia, a presumed autoimmune disease, the immune response of the patients might differ from that of healthy individuals. Significantly more large CDR3 similarity clusters were formed by expanded TCRs than by pre-sensitization or healthy control sets, consistent with antigen-driven responses. A positive correlation was found between the number of PT1 expanded TCRs and patch test score, with significance reached at thresholds 8, 16 and 32 but not 4. Repeated subsampling changed both the strength of the expansion versus patch-test correlation and the threshold at which the correlation became significant. DPC sensitization did not change how many TCRs were above 1 in 1000 frequency, and no evidence was found of alterations in global repertoire structure.

Taken from the germline V gene, the CDR1 and CDR2 loops are SGHTA and FQGNSA. The CDR3, cysteine through phenylalanine, is 16 amino acids long. The sequence is cut down to CDR3 DNA, 48 bases in frame from base 1. Relative to germline, V is missing 4 bases and J is missing 6 bases, with 11 bases of the junction outside any gene match. The protocol used for the library was RACE. TCRdb lists the instrument as NextSeq 500. During library preparation, unique molecular identifiers were attached to individual cDNA molecules so that TCRs could be counted quantitatively and reproducibly. For every blood RNA sample, sequencing covered both the TCR alpha and TCR beta chains. The authors' analysis ran thus. Samples had a median of around 92,000 TCRs, with a range from roughly 23,224 to 700,000. The Decombinator software suite was used to annotate V, J and CDR3 in the TCR reads. For PS versus PT1 abundance plots, all samples were subsampled to the same number of TCRs (28,000). Expanded TCRs were defined as absent before sensitization and observed at least eight times at the 2-week time point. Using fastp trimming at Q25 and MiXCR clonotype assembly, TCRdb reanalyzed the public sequencing data and kept in-frame beta chains. Every entry covers one CDR3 protein and lists the most common genes and DNA from its rows. The V and J calls were not made by the authors but by TCRdb's processing. The table for this sample lists about 120,000 distinct CDR3 sequences; roughly 15% of them were counted only once. The top ten constitute approximately 0.92% of the sample.

Sample time point, as interpreted from the label and publication: patch test 1, 2 weeks after DPC sensitization. What this sample's treatment or condition label stands for: therapeutic diphenylcyclopropenone sensitization with weekly scalp DPC. At each patch-test visit, blood was drawn before the patch test was applied. Eligible patients were aged 18 to 70, diagnosed with alopecia, deemed suitable for DPC therapy, and excluded if pregnant. Unfractionated whole blood was collected in Tempus Blood RNA tubes, and total RNA was extracted from that blood. Points on this clonotype: The clone's antigen remains unknown. The sample holds no much larger clone one base away, and base qualities are not on file.

This material consisted of whole blood, taken in connection with sensitization to the hapten diphenylcyclopropenone (DPC). The chain employs TRBV7-2 and TRBJ2-1; 8 central nucleotides agree with TRBD1. The receptor was derived from a man aged 18 to 30 with alopecia areata. Some clones in this sample may be carry-over from other donors' samples. The CDR3 here reads CASSSYRGAIRNEQFF. The DNA sequence reads TGTGCCAGCAGCTCTTACAGGGGGGCAATTCGCAATGAGCAGTTCTTC.